One and the same sample provided the 9 T cell receptor beta chains below, sequenced in a study of blood T cell repertoires in COVID-19. Only in-frame clones appear in the TCRdb table, and some are missing; sequencing was by immunoSEQ multiplex PCR. The data show 300,000 to 350,000 clones, with over 90% seen just once and less than 4% held by the top ten. The sequenced sample was PBMCs or T cells enriched from blood (not recorded which). Every receptor here comes from a woman in her 30s who had been exposed to COVID-19.

The J gene is TRBJ1-2, the V gene TRBV7-9; 8 bases match TRBD1. The junction had 7 bases not matched to a gene; V was cut back by 6 bases and J by 4 bases. Looked up from germline, CDR1 is SEHNR and CDR2 is FQNEAQ (reference sequence). The CDR3 totals 14 residues. The CDR3 nucleotides read TGTGCCAGCAGGCCAGGGGGCTCGCCCTATGGCTACACCTTC. Encoded protein: CASRPGGSPYGYTF.

The rearrangement uses TRBV5-1 and TRBJ1-2, with 9 bases lining up with TRBD1. CDR3 length: 14 residues. The ends lost 0 bases at V and 6 bases at J; junction bases unmatched: 3. Germline V lookup: CDR1 SGHRS, CDR2 YFSETQ. The CDR3 nucleotides read TGCGCCAGCAGCTTGGCCTGGACAGGGGATGGCTACACCTTC. Amino acid sequence: CASSLAWTGDGYTF.

The rearrangement uses TRBV10-3 and TRBJ2-3; 9 bases align to TRBD2. Unmatched junction bases numbered 4, after V lost 0 bases and J lost 0 bases. The length of the CDR3 is 17 residues. CDR1 and CDR2 from the germline V gene are ENHRY and SYGVKD. CDR3 in amino acids: CAISESLAGPSTDTQYF. The CDR3 nucleotides read TGTGCCATCAGTGAGTCGCTAGCGGGGCCGAGCACAGATACGCAGTATTTT.

The CDR3 bases are TGTGCCAGCAGCGTGTCTCTTAGCGGAGATACGCAGTATTTT. This sequence encodes CASSVSLSGDTQYF. This chain connects TRBV9 to TRBJ2-3; maybe TRBD2 (6 bases). The CDR3 has 14 residues. With 2 bases removed from V and 5 bases from J, the gap between germline ends came to 12 bases. Germline CDR1 reads SGDLS; CDR2 reads YYNGEE.

Notes on this clone: Other DNA sequences within the sample encode an identical CDR3. The chain uses TRBV5-6 and TRBJ2-1; D uncertain. The CDR3 extends over 14 amino acids. Germline loops: CDR1 SGHDT, CDR2 YYEEEE. Trimming removed 0 bases at V and 4 bases at J, with 8 bases between. CDR3 in amino acids: CASSLVSGYNEQFF. The CDR3 DNA is TGTGCCAGCAGCTTGGTTTCAGGTTACAATGAGCAGTTCTTC. Complete variable domain (other parts from reference TRBV5-6 and TRBJ2-1): DAGVTQSPTHLIKTRGQQVTLRCSPKSGHDTVSWYQQALGQGPQFIFQYYEEEERQRGNFPDRFSGHQFPNYSSELNVNALLLGDSALYLCASSLVSGYNEQFFGPGTRLTVL.

The chain is built from TRBV5-1 and TRBJ1-1, with a weak D call TRBD1 (6 bases). CDR1 SGHRS and CDR2 YFSETQ come from the germline V gene. V dropped 4 bases and J dropped 7 bases, with 17 bases sitting between them. The CDR3 loop spans 14 amino acids. This CDR3 reads CASSRQAGDLEAFF. CDR3 coding DNA: TGCGCCAGCAGCCGTCAAGCAGGGGACCTTGAAGCTTTCTTT.

The chain couples TRBV13 to TRBJ2-3, with D maybe TRBD2 (5 bases). Germline V gene data show CDR1 as PRHDT and CDR2 as FYEKMQ (reference sequence). This CDR3 has 15 amino acids. The V gene lost 2 bases and the J gene lost 2 bases, with 11 bases spanning the gap. The CDR3 region has the DNA TGTGCCAGCAGCTTACGACGAGCGGCCACAGATACGCAGTATTTT. It translates to CASSLRRAATDTQYF.

The chain combines TRBV27 with TRBJ1-5; 7 nucleotides agree with TRBD1. The CDR3 has 19 residues. Germline CDR1 and CDR2: MNHEY and SMNVEV (reference sequence). The junction had 15 bases not matched to a gene; V was cut back by 3 bases and J by 1 base. The CDR3 here is CASSFSGGPGLRSNQPQHF. The CDR3 bases are TGTGCCAGCAGTTTCTCAGGGGGGCCAGGGTTACGAAGCAATCAGCCCCAGCATTTT.

The gene calls are TRBV6-7 and TRBJ2-7; D gene ambiguous. TRBV6-7 is an open reading frame whose function is uncertain. The length of the CDR3 is 11 residues. Trimming removed 6 bases at V and 2 bases at J, with 5 bases between. CDR3 DNA: TGTGCCAGCAGCAGGCCCTACGAGCAGTACTTC. It translates to CASSRPYEQYF.